Shown below are 8 T cell receptor beta chains from a single sample sequenced in a study of beta chain features in type 1 diabetes. Study results and caveats: Among patients with Type 1 diabetes, TCRB CDR3s were moderately but significantly shorter in every one of the four CD4+ subsets.

The entirety of the isolated RNA underwent reverse transcription, so expressed TCRB transcripts were sequenced. Method: immunoSEQ multiplex PCR; TCRdb's copy keeps in-frame clones and lacks some. The sample has about 240,000 clones, roughly 13% seen once. Their antigens remain unidentified. Sequenced material: naive CD4+ T cells from blood. These receptors were obtained from a man aged 25-45 years with type 1 diabetes.

This clone has more than one count but fewer than ten. The chain combines TRBV7-6 with TRBJ2-3; D may be TRBD2 (5 bases). Trimming shortened V by 1 base and J by 6 bases, and 14 bases separated the two germline ends. CDR1 and CDR2 from the germline V gene are SGHVS and FNYEAQ. CDR3 length: 15 residues. The CDR3, as DNA: TGTGCCAGCAGCTTAGTCGGGAACAATAAGGATACGCAGTATTTT. Translated: CASSLVGNNKDTQYF.

This chain links TRBV9 with TRBJ1-1; weak D call: TRBD1 (5 bases). Trimming removed 1 base at V and 5 bases at J, with 15 bases between. Germline CDR1 reads SGDLS; CDR2 reads YYNGEE. The CDR3 runs to 15 residues. CDR3: CASSVTSGGSTEAFF. CDR3 DNA sequence: TGTGCCAGCAGCGTAACTTCGGGGGGATCTACTGAAGCTTTCTTT.

The chain combines TRBV5-1 with TRBJ2-5, with 10 positions matching TRBD1. The V gene's germline CDR1 is SGHRS and CDR2 YFSETQ. This CDR3 is 15 amino acids long. V lost 3 bases and J lost 5; bases outside the gene matches: 7. DNA of the CDR3: TGCGCCAGCAGCTATGGGACAGGGGAAAGGGAGACCCAGTACTTC. The encoded protein is CASSYGTGERETQYF.

This clone was observed a handful of times. V and J are TRBV30 and TRBJ2-2; D is unresolved. The CDR3 contains 12 residues. Trimming removed 2 bases from V and 3 bases from J, with 4 bases in between. Germline V lookup: CDR1 GTSNPN, CDR2 SVGIG (reference sequence). CDR3 nucleotides: TGTGCCTGGAGTCCTTACACCGGGGAGCTGTTTTTT. Translated: CAWSPYTGELFF. Full variable domain (outside the CDR3, taken from reference TRBV30 and TRBJ2-2): SQTIHQWPATLVQPVGSPLSLECTVEGTSNPNLYWYRQAAGRGLQLLFYSVGIGQISSEVPQNLSASRPQDRQFILSSKKLLLSDSGFYLCAWSPYTGELFFGEGSRLTVL.

This clone occurred a few times. V gene TRBV7-9 combines with J gene TRBJ1-1; possible D gene TRBD1, 5 bases. The CDR3 runs to 14 residues. The germline V gene encodes CDR1 SEHNR and CDR2 FQNEAQ (reference sequence). With 1 base removed from V and 5 bases from J, the gap between germline ends came to 11 bases. The CDR3 DNA is TGTGCCAGCAGCTTAGAAGGGCAGGGTACTGAAGCTTTCTTT. It yields the protein CASSLEGQGTEAFF.

The gene calls are TRBV5-1 and TRBJ2-3; TRBD1 might be the D (6 bases). The CDR3 runs 17 residues. Germline CDR1 and CDR2: SGHRS and YFSETQ. V gave up 2 bases and J gave up 0 bases, with 16 bases separating them. CDR3 sequence: CASSFSLGQLSTDTQYF. CDR3 sequence (DNA): TGCGCCAGCAGCTTTAGCCTAGGACAGTTAAGCACAGATACGCAGTATTTT.

The genes are TRBV5-4 and TRBJ1-1, with 7 bases aligning to TRBD1. Germline values: CDR1 SGHNT, CDR2 YYREEE (reference sequence). The V and J ends lost 4 bases and 1 base, in that order; junction bases with no gene match: 4. CDR3 length equals 14 residues. The DNA of the CDR3 is TGTGCCAGCAGCCCCCGGACAGGGAACACTGAAGCTTTCTTT. It translates to CASSPRTGNTEAFF.

This sequence joins TRBV2 and TRBJ2-5; a weak D match, TRBD1 (6 bases). V was shortened by 2 bases and J by 5 bases, with 9 bases between the two germline ends. The germline CDR1 and CDR2 sequences are SNHLY and FYNNEI. The CDR3 is made up of 13 amino acids. This CDR3 is CASSELGQETQYF. The CDR3 region has the DNA TGTGCCAGCAGTGAACTAGGACAGGAGACCCAGTACTTC. Full variable domain (remainder filled in from reference TRBV2 and TRBJ2-5): EPEVTQTPSHQVTQMGQEVILRCVPISNHLYFYWYRQILGQKVEFLVSFYNNEISEKSEIFDDQFSVERPDGSNFTLKIRSTKLEDSAMYFCASSELGQETQYFGPGTRLLVL.